The present T cell receptor beta chain was sequenced within a study of blood T cell repertoires in COVID-19. The CDR3 has 16 residues. Trimming took 4 bases from V and 9 from J; bases not matched to a gene: 11. Germline values: CDR1 SGHDT, CDR2 YYEEEE. In the original processing: Cell counts per sample came from amplifying reference gene primers. Here immunoSEQ multiplex PCR was the method, and the copy in TCRdb shows in-frame clones only, minus some. V, J and clone size reflect that table, while D and trimming were determined from the DNA. The sample shows 95,000 to 150,000 clones, 80% to 90% of them seen only once.

The specimen sequenced was peripheral blood. The receptor was derived from an elderly man with active or convalescent COVID-19. J is TRBJ2-5 and V is TRBV5-6, with TRBD2 matching over 14 bases. This chain's CDR3 is CASSISRLAGGQAQYF. The CDR3 nucleotides read TGTGCCAGCAGCATATCCAGACTAGCGGGGGGGCAGGCCCAGTACTTC. Looking up the rest from reference TRBV5-6 and TRBJ2-5 gives the full variable domain: DAGVTQSPTHLIKTRGQQVTLRCSPKSGHDTVSWYQQALGQGPQFIFQYYEEEERQRGNFPDRFSGHQFPNYSSELNVNALLLGDSALYLCASSISRLAGGQAQYFGPGTRLLVL.